There are a few counts of the clone carrying this T cell receptor (beta chain). The antigen remains unidentified. These data come from a study of beta chain features in type 1 diabetes. Turning to the study itself: Sorted cells examined across all samples numbered 107,917,701. Findings and limits, study-wide: Lower insertion and higher deletion counts appeared at VDJ junctions in type 1 diabetes patients.

This CDR3 has 14 amino acids. V was cut by 6 bases and J by 6 bases, with 18 bases left in between. Germline CDR1 and CDR2: GTSNPN and SVGIG (reference sequence). cDNA synthesis used the whole RNA isolate, giving expressed TCRB sequences. Sequenced by immunoSEQ multiplex PCR; TCRdb stores in-frame clones only, minus some. The data contain 240,000 or so clones, about 63% of them singletons. This receptor was identified in a man under 40 in good health. Sequenced: naive CD4+ T cells from blood. The gene calls are TRBV30 and TRBJ2-1; D tentatively fits TRBD1 or TRBD2 (5 bases each). CDR3 amino acids: CACEPGALGNEQFF. CDR3 sequence (DNA): TGTGCCTGTGAGCCCGGGGCCCTCGGCAATGAGCAGTTCTTC.